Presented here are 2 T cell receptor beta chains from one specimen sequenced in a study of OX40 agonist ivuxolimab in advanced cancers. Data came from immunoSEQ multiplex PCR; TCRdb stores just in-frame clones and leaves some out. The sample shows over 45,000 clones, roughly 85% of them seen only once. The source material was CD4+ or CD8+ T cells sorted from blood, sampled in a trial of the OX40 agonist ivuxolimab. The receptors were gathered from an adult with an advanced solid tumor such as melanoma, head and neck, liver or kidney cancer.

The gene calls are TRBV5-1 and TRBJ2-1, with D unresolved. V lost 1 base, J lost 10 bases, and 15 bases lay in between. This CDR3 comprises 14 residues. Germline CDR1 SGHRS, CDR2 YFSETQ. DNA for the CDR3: TGCGCCAGCAGCTTGCTAGGACCTCCGGACGAGCAGTTCTTC. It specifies CASSLLGPPDEQFF.

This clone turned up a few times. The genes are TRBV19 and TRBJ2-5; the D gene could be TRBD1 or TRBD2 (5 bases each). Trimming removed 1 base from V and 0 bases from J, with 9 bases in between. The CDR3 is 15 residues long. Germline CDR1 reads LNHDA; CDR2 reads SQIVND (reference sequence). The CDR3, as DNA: TGTGCCAGTAGTATAGGGGGACGGTACCAAGAGACCCAGTACTTC. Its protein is CASSIGGRYQETQYF.